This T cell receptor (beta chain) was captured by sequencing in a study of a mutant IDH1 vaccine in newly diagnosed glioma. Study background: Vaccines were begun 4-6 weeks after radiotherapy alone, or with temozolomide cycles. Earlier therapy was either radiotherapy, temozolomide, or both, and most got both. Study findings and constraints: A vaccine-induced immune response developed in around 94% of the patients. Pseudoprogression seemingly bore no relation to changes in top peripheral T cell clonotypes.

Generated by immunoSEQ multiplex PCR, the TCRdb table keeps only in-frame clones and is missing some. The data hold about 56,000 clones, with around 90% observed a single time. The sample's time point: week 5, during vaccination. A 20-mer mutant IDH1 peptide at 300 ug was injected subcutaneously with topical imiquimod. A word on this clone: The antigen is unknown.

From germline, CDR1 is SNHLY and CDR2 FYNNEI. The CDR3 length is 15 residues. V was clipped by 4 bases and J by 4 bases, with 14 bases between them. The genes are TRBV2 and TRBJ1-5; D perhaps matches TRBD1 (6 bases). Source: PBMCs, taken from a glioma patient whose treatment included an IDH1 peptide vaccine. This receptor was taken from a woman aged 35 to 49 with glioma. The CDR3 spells CASSAGTLKNQPQHF. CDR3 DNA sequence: TGTGCCAGCAGTGCCGGGACACTTAAGAATCAGCCCCAGCATTTT. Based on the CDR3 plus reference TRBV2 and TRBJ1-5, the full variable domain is EPEVTQTPSHQVTQMGQEVILRCVPISNHLYFYWYRQILGQKVEFLVSFYNNEISEKSEIFDDQFSVERPDGSNFTLKIRSTKLEDSAMYFCASSAGTLKNQPQHFGDGTRLSIL.